The clone carrying this T cell receptor beta chain was seen many times. What it recognizes is unknown. This sample was taken from a study of regulatory T cells in long-lasting Graves disease. Combining iRepertoire HTBI primers with Arm-PCR of CDR3 regions, the authors built TCR beta libraries. A single record per CDR3 protein comes from TCRdb applying MiXCR to the multiplex PCR reads. Of 250,000 to 300,000 distinct CDR3 sequences in the sample, roughly 18% were seen once. Time point indicated: newly diagnosed GD, antithyroid drugs for less than 3 months. Scientists built the TCR library using RNA that was extracted from PBMCs. Study-wide results and caveats: Favoring TRBV28, TRBJ1-2 and TRBJ2-5 was a feature seen in persistent disease.

V was trimmed by 6 bases and J by 0 bases, leaving 13 bases between them. Germline V lookup: CDR1 DFQATT, CDR2 SNEGSKA (reference sequence). This CDR3 has 14 residues. This sample also appeared in a second study, on T cells in Graves' hyperthyroidism and ophthalmopathy. Per that paper: A first-round RT-PCR of the TCR CDR3 used the HTBI primer set.

The J gene is TRBJ2-3, the V gene TRBV20-1; D possibly corresponds to TRBD2 (6 bases). The sequence derives from a woman in her twenties or thirties with Graves disease. The sample here was peripheral blood mononuclear cells (PBMCs), taken at new diagnosis, from a patient treated with antithyroid drugs. CDR3 loop: CSASWGVSTDTQYF. In nucleotides, the CDR3 is TGCAGTGCCAGCTGGGGGGTCAGCACAGATACGCAGTATTTT.